Listed here are 15 T cell receptor beta chains from one sample, sequenced in a study of blood T cell repertoires in COVID-19. Data came from immunoSEQ multiplex PCR; TCRdb stores just in-frame clones and leaves some out. The sample has 150,000 to 200,000 clones; 70% to 90% are singletons. The sequencing input was peripheral blood. Every receptor here comes from a man in his sixties with acute or convalescent COVID-19.

The rearrangement links TRBV2 to TRBJ1-5; D call uncertain. Germline V lookup: CDR1 SNHLY, CDR2 FYNNEI. This CDR3 spans 14 amino acids. The V gene lost 1 base and the J gene lost 1 base, with 5 bases spanning the gap. The DNA for the CDR3 is TGTGCCAGCAGTGAAGAAGCCAGCAATCAGCCCCAGCATTTT. Protein product: CASSEEASNQPQHF.

The CDR3 DNA sequence: TGCGCCAGCAGCCCCGCGGTCCAAGAAAAAACAGATACGCAGTATTTT. This translates into CASSPAVQEKTDTQYF. The chain links TRBV5-1 to TRBJ2-3; D not resolved. Trimming stripped 4 bases from V and 3 bases from J, with 18 bases between. The CDR3 runs to 16 residues. The V gene's germline CDR1 is SGHRS and CDR2 YFSETQ.

Details on this clone: At one end the junction does not follow the germline gene, possibly because of a read error. The rearrangement joins TRBV28 to TRBJ1-1; TRBD1 is a possible D gene (5 bases). This CDR3 contains 13 residues. Germline V gives CDR1 MDHEN, CDR2 SYDVKM. The CDR3 sequence: CASKGNGLPSPVF. The CDR3 nucleotides read TGTGCCAGCAAGGGGAATGGGTTACCGTCGCCCGTCTTT.

CDR3 sequence (DNA): TGCAGCGTTGACGGTCTCTTCACCGGGGAGCTGTTTTTT. Protein sequence: CSVDGLFTGELFF. The genes are TRBV29-1 and TRBJ2-2; D is unresolved. With 3 bases removed from V and 4 bases from J, the gap between germline ends came to 9 bases. In germline, CDR1 is SQVTM, CDR2 ANQGSEA. This CDR3 contains 13 residues.

The chain uses TRBV5-1 and TRBJ2-2, with 8 bases identical to TRBD2. Germline V CDR1 and CDR2: SGHRS, YFSETQ. The V gene end was trimmed by 0 bases and the J gene end by 5 bases; junction bases not matched to a gene: 9. This CDR3 comprises 17 residues. CDR3: CASSLGWQAGETGELFF. CDR3 DNA: TGCGCCAGCAGCTTGGGATGGCAAGCGGGAGAAACCGGGGAGCTGTTTTTT. Using reference TRBV5-1 and TRBJ2-2 for the parts outside the CDR3, the full variable domain is KAGVTQTPRYLIKTRGQQVTLSCSPISGHRSVSWYQQTPGQGLQFLFEYFSETQRNKGNFPGRFSGRQFSNSRSEMNVSTLELGDSALYLCASSLGWQAGETGELFFGEGSRLTVL.

This chain uses TRBV24-1 with TRBJ1-2; 10 bases are shared with TRBD1. Trimming at V came to 3 bases and at J to 3 bases, leaving 6 bases not matched to a gene. Germline values: CDR1 KGHDR, CDR2 SFDVKD. CDR3 length equals 16 residues. CDR3 residues: CATSDPGQGGDYGYTF. Written as DNA, the CDR3 is TGTGCCACCAGTGATCCCGGACAGGGGGGGGACTATGGCTACACCTTC.

This rearrangement joins TRBV28 to TRBJ1-4; the match to TRBD1 covers 9 bases. V dropped 2 bases and J dropped 6; count of bases not matched to a gene: 10. The germline CDR1 and CDR2 sequences are MDHEN and SYDVKM. This CDR3 region has 17 residues. CDR3 sequence: CASSLPPGQGTYEKLFF. The DNA of the CDR3 is TGTGCCAGCAGTTTACCCCCGGGACAGGGAACATATGAAAAACTGTTTTTT.

This clone was counted between two and nine times. This chain uses TRBV25-1 with TRBJ2-2, with D possibly matching TRBD2 (5 bases). Germline V lookup: CDR1 MGHDK, CDR2 SYGVNS. The CDR3 spans 14 residues. The ends were cut back, 0 bases at V and 8 bases at J, with 10 bases in the middle. The CDR3 DNA follows: TGTGCCAGCAGTGAATACCCCGAGGGTGGGGAGCTGTTTTTT. It is translated as CASSEYPEGGELFF.

The rearrangement links TRBV29-1 to TRBJ1-1; possible D gene TRBD1, 5 bases. The germline CDR1 and CDR2 sequences are SQVTM and ANQGSEA. V was shortened by 4 bases and J by 4 bases, with 13 bases between the two germline ends. This CDR3 contains 13 residues. The CDR3 region has the DNA TGCAGCGTTGTGGAAACGGGGGGCACTGAAGCTTTCTTT. It encodes CSVVETGGTEAFF. Looking up the rest from reference TRBV29-1 and TRBJ1-1 gives the full variable domain: SAVISQKPSRDICQRGTSLTIQCQVDSQVTMMFWYRQQPGQSLTLIATANQGSEATYESGFVIDKFPISRPNLTFSTLTVSNMSPEDSSIYLCSVVETGGTEAFFGQGTRLTVV.

This chain uses TRBV28 with TRBJ1-2; perhaps TRBD1 as D (5 bases). The germline CDR1 and CDR2 sequences are MDHEN and SYDVKM. The CDR3 spans 15 residues. The ends were cut back, 7 bases at V and 8 bases at J, with 23 bases in the middle. This CDR3 reads CASKTPRRGPRGYTF. The DNA of the CDR3 is TGTGCCAGCAAGACCCCTAGGCGGGGCCCGCGGGGCTACACCTTC.

CDR3 coding DNA: TGCGCCAGCAGCTCCCGGGACAGGTACTACGAGCAGTACTTC. This translates into CASSSRDRYYEQYF. V gene TRBV5-1 combines with J gene TRBJ2-7; 8 nucleotides agree with TRBD1. The length of the CDR3 is 14 residues. Germline V gene data show CDR1 as SGHRS and CDR2 as YFSETQ. V lost 3 bases to trimming and J lost 3 bases; unmatched junction nucleotides: 5.

The rearrangement joins TRBV6-6 to TRBJ1-1; weak D call: TRBD1 (6 bases). Between the trimmed V and J ends, which lost 4 bases and 5 bases, there was a span of 11 bases. CDR1 MNHNY and CDR2 SVGAGI come from the germline V gene (reference sequence). The CDR3 is 13 residues long. The CDR3 protein is CASSSGGLTEAFF. The CDR3 DNA reads as TGTGCCAGCAGTTCCGGGGGGCTAACTGAAGCTTTCTTT.

This clone appeared many times. The chain combines TRBV10-2 with TRBJ2-7; weak D call: TRBD1 (6 bases). The CDR3 runs to 14 residues. Germline V gives CDR1 WSHSY, CDR2 SAAADI. V was shortened by 6 bases and J by 7 bases, with 19 bases between the two germline ends. The CDR3 is CASSDTGTQGEQYF. The DNA for the CDR3 is TGCGCCAGCAGCGATACAGGGACCCAGGGAGAGCAGTACTTC.

CDR3 sequence (DNA): TGTGCCAGCTGCTGGTGCACGACAGGGCCTAATGAAAAACTGTTTTTT. Its protein is CASCWCTTGPNEKLFF. The rearrangement joins TRBV5-4 to TRBJ1-4; TRBD1 matches at 7 bases. Germline V gene lookup returns CDR1 SGHNT and CDR2 YYREEE (reference sequence). J lost 3 bases, V lost 7 bases, and 12 bases had no gene match. The CDR3 length is 16 residues.

This chain joins TRBV27 and TRBJ2-5; D not resolved. Trimming took 6 bases from V and 1 from J, leaving 18 bases between them. CDR3 length: 16 amino acids. Germline CDR1 reads MNHEY; CDR2 reads SMNVEV (reference sequence). The CDR3 nucleotides are TGTGCCAGCAGGCTAGGCCCCGAGCGAGGCCAAGAGACCCAGTACTTC. Translated, it gives CASRLGPERGQETQYF.